Sequencing of this T cell receptor beta chain was carried out in a study of blood T cell repertoires in COVID-19. The germline CDR1 and CDR2 sequences are SEHNR and FQNEAQ (reference sequence). This CDR3 is 17 amino acids long. V lost 0 bases and J lost 6; bases outside the gene matches: 7. How the authors handled the data: Reference gene primer amplification in the assay estimated nucleated cell counts. Repertoires were generated with immunoSEQ multiplex PCR, while TCRdb's copy carries only in-frame clones and drops some. D and trimming were read from the DNA, whereas the V and J calls and clone size are those reported in that table. Seen here are a few hundred thousand clones, roughly nine tenths observed once, and the top ten hold roughly 1.8%.

The receptor's source is a woman aged 60-75 years who had recovered from COVID-19. The chain employs TRBV7-9 and TRBJ2-1; 11 positions agree with TRBD2. Sequenced sample: PBMCs or T cells enriched from blood (not recorded which). For the CDR3, the DNA is TGTGCCAGCAGCTTAGCCTTACTAGCGGGAGACCCCAATGAGCAGTTCTTC. Its translation: CASSLALLAGDPNEQFF.